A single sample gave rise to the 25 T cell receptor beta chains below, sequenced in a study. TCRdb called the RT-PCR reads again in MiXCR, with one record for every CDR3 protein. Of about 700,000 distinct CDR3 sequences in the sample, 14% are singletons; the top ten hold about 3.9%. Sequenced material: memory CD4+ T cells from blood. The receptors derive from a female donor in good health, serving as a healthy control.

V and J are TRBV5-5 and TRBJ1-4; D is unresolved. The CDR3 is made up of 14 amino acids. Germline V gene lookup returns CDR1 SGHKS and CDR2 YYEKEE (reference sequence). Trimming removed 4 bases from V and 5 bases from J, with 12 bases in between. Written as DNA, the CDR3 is TGTGCCAGCAGCCCGATGGGGAGGAATGAAAAACTGTTTTTT. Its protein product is CASSPMGRNEKLFF. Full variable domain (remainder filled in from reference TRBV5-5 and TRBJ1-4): DAGVTQSPTHLIKTRGQQVTLRCSPISGHKSVSWYQQVLGQGPQFIFQYYEKEERGRGNFPDRFSARQFPNYSSELNVNALLLGDSALYLCASSPMGRNEKLFFGSGTQLSVL.

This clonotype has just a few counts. CDR3 protein: CASGPGGAAEQYF. CDR3 in DNA: TGTGCCAGCGGGCCCGGTGGGGCGGCGGAGCAGTACTTC. The chain uses TRBV5-6 and TRBJ2-7, with D perhaps TRBD1 (5 bases). The V gene's germline CDR1 is SGHDT and CDR2 YYEEEE. The CDR3 contains 13 residues. Trimming took 7 bases from V and 7 from J, leaving 18 bases between them.

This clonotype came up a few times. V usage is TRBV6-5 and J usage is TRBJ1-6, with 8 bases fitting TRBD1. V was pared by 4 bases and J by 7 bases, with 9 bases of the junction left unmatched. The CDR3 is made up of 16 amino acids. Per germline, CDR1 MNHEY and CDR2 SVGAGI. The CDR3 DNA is TGTGCCAGCAGTTTTGACAGGGGCCTCTCGAATTCACCCCTCCACTTT. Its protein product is CASSFDRGLSNSPLHF.

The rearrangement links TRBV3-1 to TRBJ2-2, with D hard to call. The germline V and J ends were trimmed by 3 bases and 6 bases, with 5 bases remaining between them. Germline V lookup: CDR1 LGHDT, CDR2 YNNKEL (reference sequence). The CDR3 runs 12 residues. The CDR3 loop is CASSQAPGELFF. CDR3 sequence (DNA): TGTGCCAGCAGCCAGGCACCCGGGGAGCTGTTTTTT.

CDR3 in amino acids: CASKGQVNTGELFF. The CDR3 DNA is TGTGCCAGCAAGGGACAGGTGAACACCGGGGAGCTGTTTTTT. The rearrangement links TRBV2 to TRBJ2-2, with 8 bases fitting TRBD1. Germline loops: CDR1 SNHLY, CDR2 FYNNEI. V shed 7 bases and J 1 base; nucleotides not matched to a gene: 2. This CDR3 spans 14 amino acids.

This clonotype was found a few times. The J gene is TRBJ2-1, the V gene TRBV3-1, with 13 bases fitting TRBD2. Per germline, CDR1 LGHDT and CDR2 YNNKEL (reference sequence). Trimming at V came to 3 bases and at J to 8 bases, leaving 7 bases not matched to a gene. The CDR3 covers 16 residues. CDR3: CASSQTTSGRAYEQFF. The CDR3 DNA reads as TGTGCCAGCAGCCAGACAACTAGCGGGAGGGCCTATGAGCAGTTCTTC.

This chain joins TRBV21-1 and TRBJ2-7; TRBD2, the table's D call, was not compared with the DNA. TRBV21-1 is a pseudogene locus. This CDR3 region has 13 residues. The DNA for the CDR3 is TGTGCCAGCAGCAGTGCACTGGGCCACGAGCAGTACTTC. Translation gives CASSSALGHEQYF.

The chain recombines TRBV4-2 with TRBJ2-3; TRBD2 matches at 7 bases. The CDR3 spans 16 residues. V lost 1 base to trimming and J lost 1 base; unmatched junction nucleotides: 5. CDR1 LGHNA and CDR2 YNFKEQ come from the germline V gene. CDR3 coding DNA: TGTGCCAGCAGCCAAGGGGTAGCGGGCCGCACAGATACGCAGTATTTT. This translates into CASSQGVAGRTDTQYF.

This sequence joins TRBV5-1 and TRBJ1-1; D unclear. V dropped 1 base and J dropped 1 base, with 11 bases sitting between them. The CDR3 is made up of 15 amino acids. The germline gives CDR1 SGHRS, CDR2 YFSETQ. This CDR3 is CASSLFGPQNTEAFF. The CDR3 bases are TGCGCCAGCAGCTTGTTCGGGCCCCAGAACACTGAAGCTTTCTTT.

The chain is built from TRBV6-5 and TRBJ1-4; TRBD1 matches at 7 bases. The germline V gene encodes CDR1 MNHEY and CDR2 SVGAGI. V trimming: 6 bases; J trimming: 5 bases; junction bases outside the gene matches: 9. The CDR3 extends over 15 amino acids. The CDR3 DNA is TGTGCCAGCAGGCCGCGACAGGGAAGAAATGAAAAACTGTTTTTT. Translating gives CASRPRQGRNEKLFF.

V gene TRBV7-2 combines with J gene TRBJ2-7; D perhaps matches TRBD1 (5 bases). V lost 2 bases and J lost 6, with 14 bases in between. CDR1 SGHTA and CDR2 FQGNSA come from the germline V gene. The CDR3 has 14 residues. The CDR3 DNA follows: TGTGCCAGCAGCTTACAGGGAAGTTCTACCGAGCAGTACTTC. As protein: CASSLQGSSTEQYF.

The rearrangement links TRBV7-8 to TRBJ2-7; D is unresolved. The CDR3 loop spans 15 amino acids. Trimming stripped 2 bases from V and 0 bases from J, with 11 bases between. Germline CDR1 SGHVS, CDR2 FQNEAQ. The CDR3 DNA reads TGTGCCAGCAGCTTACGGCGGATAAGCTCCTACGAGCAGTACTTC. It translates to CASSLRRISSYEQYF.

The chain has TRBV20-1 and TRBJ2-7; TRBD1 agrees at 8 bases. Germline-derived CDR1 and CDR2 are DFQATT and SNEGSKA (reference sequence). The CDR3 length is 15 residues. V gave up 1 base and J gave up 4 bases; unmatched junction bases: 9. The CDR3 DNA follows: TGCAGTGCTAGAGTCTCCGGGACAGGAGAATACGAGCAGTACTTC. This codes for CSARVSGTGEYEQYF.

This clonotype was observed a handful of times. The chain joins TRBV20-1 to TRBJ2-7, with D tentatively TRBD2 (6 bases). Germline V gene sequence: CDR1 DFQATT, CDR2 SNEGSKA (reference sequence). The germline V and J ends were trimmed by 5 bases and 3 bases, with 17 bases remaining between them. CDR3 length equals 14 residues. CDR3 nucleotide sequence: TGCAGTGCTGTCGGGAGAGGGATCGTCTACGAGCAGTACTTC. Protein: CSAVGRGIVYEQYF.

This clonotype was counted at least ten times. In nucleotides, the CDR3 is TGTGCCAGCAGTTTGACGGGGGGGCGGGGTGAGCAGTTCTTC. Amino acid sequence: CASSLTGGRGEQFF. This chain links TRBV12-3 or TRBV12-4 with TRBJ2-1; 8 bases are a match to TRBD2. CDR3 size: 14 residues. J was trimmed by 9 bases and V by 3 bases; bases with no gene match: 7.

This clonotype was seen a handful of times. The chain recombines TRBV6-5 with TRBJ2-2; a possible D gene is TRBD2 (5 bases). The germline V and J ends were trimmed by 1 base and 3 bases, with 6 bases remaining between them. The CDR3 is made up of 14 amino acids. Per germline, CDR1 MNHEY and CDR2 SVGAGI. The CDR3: CASSYWRDTGELFF. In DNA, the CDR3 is TGTGCCAGCAGTTACTGGCGGGACACCGGGGAGCTGTTTTTT.

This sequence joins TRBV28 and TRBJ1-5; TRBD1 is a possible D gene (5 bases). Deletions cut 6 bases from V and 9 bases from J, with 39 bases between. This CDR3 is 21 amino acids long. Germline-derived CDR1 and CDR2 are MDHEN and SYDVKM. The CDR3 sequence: CASRLLFGQGLFGRRTRPQHF. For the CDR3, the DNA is TGTGCCAGCAGACTACTTTTTGGGCAGGGTTTATTTGGGCGAAGAACGAGGCCCCAGCATTTT.

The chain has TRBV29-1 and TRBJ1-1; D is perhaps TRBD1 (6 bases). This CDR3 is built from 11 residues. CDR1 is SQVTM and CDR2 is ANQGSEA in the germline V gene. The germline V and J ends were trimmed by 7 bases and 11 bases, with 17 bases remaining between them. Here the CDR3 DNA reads TGCAGCGCACGGGACACCGGACGGGCTTTCTTT. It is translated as CSARDTGRAFF.

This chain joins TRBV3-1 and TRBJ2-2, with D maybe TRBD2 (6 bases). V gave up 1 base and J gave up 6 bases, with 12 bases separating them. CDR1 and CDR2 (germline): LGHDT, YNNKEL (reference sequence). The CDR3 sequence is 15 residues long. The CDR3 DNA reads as TGTGCCAGCAGCCAAGTCGCGGGGCCCGCCGGGGAGCTGTTTTTT. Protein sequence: CASSQVAGPAGELFF. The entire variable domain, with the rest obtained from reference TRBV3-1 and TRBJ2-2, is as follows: DTAVSQTPKYLVTQMGNDKSIKCEQNLGHDTMYWYKQDSKKFLKIMFSYNNKELIINETVPNRFSPKSPDKAHLNLHINSLELGDSAVYFCASSQVAGPAGELFFGEGSRLTVL.

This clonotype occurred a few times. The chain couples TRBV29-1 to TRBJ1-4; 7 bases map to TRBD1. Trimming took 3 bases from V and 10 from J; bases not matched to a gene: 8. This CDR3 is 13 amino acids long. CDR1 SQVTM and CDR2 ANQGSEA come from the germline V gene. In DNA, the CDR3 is TGCAGCGTTGACAGGGGGATCGGTGGAAAACTGTTTTTT. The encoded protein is CSVDRGIGGKLFF.

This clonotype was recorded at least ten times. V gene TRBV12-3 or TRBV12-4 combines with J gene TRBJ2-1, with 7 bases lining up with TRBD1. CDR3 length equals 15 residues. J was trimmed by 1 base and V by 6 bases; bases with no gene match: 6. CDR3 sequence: CASSTGTVSYNEQFF. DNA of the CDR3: TGTGCCAGCAGCACCGGGACAGTTTCCTACAATGAGCAGTTCTTC.

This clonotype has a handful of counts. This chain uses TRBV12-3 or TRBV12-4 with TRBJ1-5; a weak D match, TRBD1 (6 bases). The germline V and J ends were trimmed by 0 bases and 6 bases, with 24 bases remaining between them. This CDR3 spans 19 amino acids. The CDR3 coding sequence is TGTGCCAGCAGTTTAGCCCTTTCCCGAGGGGGGGTGAAGGCTCAGCCCCAGCATTTT. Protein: CASSLALSRGGVKAQPQHF.

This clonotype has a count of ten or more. The CDR3 is CASSLTGANVLTF. CDR3 nucleotides: TGTGCCAGCAGTTTAACCGGGGCCAACGTCCTGACTTTC. The V call is TRBV12-3 or TRBV12-4, the J call TRBJ2-6; D not resolved. The germline V and J ends were trimmed by 2 bases and 4 bases, with 3 bases remaining between them. The CDR3 length is 13 residues.

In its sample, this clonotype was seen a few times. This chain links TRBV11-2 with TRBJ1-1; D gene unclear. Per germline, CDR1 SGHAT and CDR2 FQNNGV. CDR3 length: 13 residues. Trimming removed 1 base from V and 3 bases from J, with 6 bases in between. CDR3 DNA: TGTGCCAGCAGCTTAGCACAGTACACTGAAGCTTTCTTT. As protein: CASSLAQYTEAFF.

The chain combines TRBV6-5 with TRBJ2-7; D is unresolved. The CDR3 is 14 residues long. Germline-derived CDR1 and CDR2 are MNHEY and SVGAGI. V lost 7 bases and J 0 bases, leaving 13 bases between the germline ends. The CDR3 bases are TGTGCCAGCAACTCAATCAGAGGCTCCTACGAGCAGTACTTC. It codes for CASNSIRGSYEQYF.